This TCR beta chain was observed in a study of blood T cell repertoires in COVID-19. Profiling relied on immunoSEQ multiplex PCR, and the TCRdb table lists in-frame clones only, not all of them. The repertoire holds a few hundred thousand clones, 65% to 85% seen once, with around 3.7% in the top ten. Cohort assignment relied on participant-reported clinical history. This CDR3 is 15 amino acids long. V was pared by 1 base and J by 10 bases, with 9 bases of the junction left unmatched. Per the germline V gene, CDR1 is SGHRS and CDR2 is YFSETQ. The table lists this clone with a few counts. Sequencing was performed on PBMCs or T cells enriched from blood (not recorded which). The chain employs TRBV5-1 and TRBJ1-4; TRBD1 matches 8 bases. This sequence was found in a middle-aged man who had recovered from COVID-19. CDR3 loop: CASSLQDRVWGKLFF. In DNA form, the CDR3 reads TGCGCCAGCAGCTTGCAGGACAGGGTGTGGGGAAAACTGTTTTTT.